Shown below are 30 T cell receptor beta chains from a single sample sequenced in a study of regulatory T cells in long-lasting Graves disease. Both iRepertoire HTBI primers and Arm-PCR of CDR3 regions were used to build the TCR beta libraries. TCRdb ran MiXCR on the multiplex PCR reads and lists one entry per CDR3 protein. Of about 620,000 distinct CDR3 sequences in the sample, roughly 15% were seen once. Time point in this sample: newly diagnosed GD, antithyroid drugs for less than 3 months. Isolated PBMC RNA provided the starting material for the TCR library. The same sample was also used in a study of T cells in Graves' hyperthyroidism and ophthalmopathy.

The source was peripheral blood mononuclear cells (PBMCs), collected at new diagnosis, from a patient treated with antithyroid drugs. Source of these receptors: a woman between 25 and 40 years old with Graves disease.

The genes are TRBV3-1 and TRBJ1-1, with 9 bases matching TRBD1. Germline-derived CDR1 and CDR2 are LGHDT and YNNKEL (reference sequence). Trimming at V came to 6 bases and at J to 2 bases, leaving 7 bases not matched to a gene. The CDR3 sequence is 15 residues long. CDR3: CASRDTGGINTEAFF. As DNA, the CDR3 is TGTGCCAGCAGAGATACAGGGGGCATAAACACTGAAGCTTTCTTT.

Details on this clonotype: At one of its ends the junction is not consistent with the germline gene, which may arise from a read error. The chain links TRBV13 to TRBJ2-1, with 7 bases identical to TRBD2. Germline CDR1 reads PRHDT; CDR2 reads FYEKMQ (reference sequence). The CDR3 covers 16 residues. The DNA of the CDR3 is TGCGCCAGCAGCTTGGTATCGACTAGCAAAATTAATGAGCAGTTCTTC. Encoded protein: CASSLVSTSKINEQFF.

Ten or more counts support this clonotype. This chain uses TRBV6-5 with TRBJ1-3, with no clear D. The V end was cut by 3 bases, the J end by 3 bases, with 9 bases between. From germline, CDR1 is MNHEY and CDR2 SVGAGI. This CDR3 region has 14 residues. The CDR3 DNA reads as TGTGCCAGCAGTTATCTCGGCGGTGGAAACACCATATATTTT. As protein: CASSYLGGGNTIYF.

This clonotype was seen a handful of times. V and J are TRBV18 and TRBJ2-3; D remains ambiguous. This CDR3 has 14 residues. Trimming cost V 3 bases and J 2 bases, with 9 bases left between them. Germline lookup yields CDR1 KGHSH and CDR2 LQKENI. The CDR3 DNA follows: TGTGCCAGCTCACCCAACCCTATCACAGATACGCAGTATTTT. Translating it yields CASSPNPITDTQYF.

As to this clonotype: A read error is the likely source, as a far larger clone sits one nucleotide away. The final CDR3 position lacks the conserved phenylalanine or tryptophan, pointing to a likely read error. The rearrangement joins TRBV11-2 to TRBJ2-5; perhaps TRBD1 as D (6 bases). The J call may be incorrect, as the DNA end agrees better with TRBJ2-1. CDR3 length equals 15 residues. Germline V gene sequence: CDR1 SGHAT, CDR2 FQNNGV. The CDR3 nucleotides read TGTGCCAGCAGCTTAGACAGGGGTCCATGGGGTGAGCAGTTCTCC. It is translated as CASSLDRGPWGEQFS.

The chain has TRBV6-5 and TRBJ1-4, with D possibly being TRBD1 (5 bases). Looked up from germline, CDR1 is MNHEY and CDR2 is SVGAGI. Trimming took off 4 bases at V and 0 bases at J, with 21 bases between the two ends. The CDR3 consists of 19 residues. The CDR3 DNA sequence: TGTGCCAGCAGTTCCCATCCCAGGCGAGGGGTTGCAACTAATGAAAAACTGTTTTTT. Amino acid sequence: CASSSHPRRGVATNEKLFF.

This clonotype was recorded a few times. CDR3 in amino acids: CATSLENSGANVLTF. CDR3 DNA sequence: TGTGCCACCAGCTTAGAAAACTCTGGGGCCAACGTCCTGACTTTC. The gene calls are TRBV15 and TRBJ2-6; D call uncertain. Germline loops: CDR1 LNHNV, CDR2 YYDKDF (reference sequence). The CDR3 sequence is 15 residues long. Trimming removed 5 bases at V and 0 bases at J, with 8 bases between.

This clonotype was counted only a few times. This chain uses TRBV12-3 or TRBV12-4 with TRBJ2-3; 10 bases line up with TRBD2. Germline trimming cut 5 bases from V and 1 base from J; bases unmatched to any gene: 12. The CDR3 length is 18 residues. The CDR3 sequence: CASSHLAGALGGTDTQYF. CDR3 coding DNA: TGTGCCAGCAGTCACCTAGCGGGAGCTCTGGGCGGCACAGATACGCAGTATTTT.

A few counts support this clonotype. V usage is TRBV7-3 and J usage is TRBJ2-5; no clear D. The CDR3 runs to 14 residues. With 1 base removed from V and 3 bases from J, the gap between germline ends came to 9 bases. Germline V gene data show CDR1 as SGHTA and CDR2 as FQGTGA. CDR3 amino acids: CASSLNGGKETQYF. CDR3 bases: TGTGCCAGCAGCTTAAACGGCGGCAAAGAGACCCAGTACTTC.

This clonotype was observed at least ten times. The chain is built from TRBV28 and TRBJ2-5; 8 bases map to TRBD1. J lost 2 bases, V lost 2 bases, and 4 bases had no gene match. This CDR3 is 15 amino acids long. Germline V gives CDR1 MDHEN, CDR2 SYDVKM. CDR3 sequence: CASSLQGASQETQYF. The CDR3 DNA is TGTGCCAGCAGTTTACAGGGGGCCTCACAAGAGACCCAGTACTTC.

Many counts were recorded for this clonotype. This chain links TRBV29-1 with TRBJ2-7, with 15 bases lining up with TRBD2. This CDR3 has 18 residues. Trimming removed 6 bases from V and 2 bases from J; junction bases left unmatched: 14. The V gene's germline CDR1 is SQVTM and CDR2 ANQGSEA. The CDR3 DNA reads TGCAGCGTACGAGGCAGACCGGGACTAGCGGGAGGTACCTACGAGCAGTACTTC. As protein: CSVRGRPGLAGGTYEQYF.

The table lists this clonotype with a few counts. CDR3 nucleotide sequence: TGTGCCAGCAGTTTTAGCGGGGATTCCTACGAGCAGTACTTC. As protein: CASSFSGDSYEQYF. The V call is TRBV28, the J call TRBJ2-7, with 8 positions matching TRBD2. CDR3 length: 14 residues. Unmatched junction bases numbered 2, after V lost 3 bases and J lost 1 base. Germline loops: CDR1 MDHEN, CDR2 SYDVKM.

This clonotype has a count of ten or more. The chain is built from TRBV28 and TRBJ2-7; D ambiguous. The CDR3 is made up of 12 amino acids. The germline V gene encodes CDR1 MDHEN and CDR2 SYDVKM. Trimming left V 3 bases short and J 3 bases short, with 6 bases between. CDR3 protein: CASSLTDYEQYF. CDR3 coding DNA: TGTGCCAGCAGTTTGACCGACTACGAGCAGTACTTC.

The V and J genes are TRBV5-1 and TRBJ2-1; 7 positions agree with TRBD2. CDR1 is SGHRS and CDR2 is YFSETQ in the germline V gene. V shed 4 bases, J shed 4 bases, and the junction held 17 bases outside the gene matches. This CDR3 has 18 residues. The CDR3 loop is CASSPLWGGSGRYNEQFF. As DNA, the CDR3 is TGCGCCAGCAGCCCCCTCTGGGGAGGGTCCGGGCGTTACAATGAGCAGTTCTTC.

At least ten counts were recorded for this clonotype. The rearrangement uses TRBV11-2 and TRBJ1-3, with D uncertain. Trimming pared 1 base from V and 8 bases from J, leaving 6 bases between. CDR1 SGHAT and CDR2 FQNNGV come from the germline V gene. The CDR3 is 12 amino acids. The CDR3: CASSLVPDTIYF. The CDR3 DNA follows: TGTGCCAGCAGCTTAGTTCCCGACACCATATATTTT.

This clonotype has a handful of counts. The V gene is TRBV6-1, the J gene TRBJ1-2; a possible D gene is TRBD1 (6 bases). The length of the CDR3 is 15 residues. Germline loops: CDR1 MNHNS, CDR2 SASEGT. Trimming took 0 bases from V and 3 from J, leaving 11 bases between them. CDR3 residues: CASSEAGRGDYGYTF. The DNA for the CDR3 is TGTGCCAGCAGTGAAGCGGGCAGGGGAGACTATGGCTACACCTTC.

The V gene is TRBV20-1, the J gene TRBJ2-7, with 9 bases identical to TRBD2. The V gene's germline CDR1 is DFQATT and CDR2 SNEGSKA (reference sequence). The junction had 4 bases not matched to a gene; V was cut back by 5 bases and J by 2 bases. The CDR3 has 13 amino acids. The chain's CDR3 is CSAPGLATYEQYF. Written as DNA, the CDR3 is TGCAGTGCTCCAGGACTAGCGACCTACGAGCAGTACTTC.

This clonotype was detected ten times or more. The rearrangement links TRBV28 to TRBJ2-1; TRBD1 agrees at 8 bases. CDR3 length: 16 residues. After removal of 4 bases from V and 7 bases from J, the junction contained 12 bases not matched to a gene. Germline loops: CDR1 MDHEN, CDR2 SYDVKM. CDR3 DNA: TGTGCCAGCAGTTCAGACAGGGGTCGACTGAAAAATGAGCAGTTCTTC. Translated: CASSSDRGRLKNEQFF.

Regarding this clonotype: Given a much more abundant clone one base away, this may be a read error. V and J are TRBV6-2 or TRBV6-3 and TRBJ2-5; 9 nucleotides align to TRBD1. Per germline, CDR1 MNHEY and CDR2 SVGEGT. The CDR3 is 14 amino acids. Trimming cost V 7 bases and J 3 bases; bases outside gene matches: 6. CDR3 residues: CASNRDRAKETQYF. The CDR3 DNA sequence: TGTGCCAGCAACCGGGACAGGGCTAAAGAGACCCAGTACTTC.

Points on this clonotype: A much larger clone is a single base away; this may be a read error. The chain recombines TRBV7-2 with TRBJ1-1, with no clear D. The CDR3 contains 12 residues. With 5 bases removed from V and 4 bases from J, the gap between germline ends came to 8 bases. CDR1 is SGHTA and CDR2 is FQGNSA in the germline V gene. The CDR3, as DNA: TGTGCCAGCAGCCTCCTATTCACTGAAGCTTTCTTT. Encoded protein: CASSLLFTEAFF. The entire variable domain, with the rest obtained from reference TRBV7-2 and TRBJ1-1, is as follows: GAGVSQSPSNKVTEKGKDVELRCDPISGHTALYWYRQSLGQGLEFLIYFQGNSAPDKSGLPSDRFSAERTGGSVSTLTIQRTQQEDSAVYLCASSLLFTEAFFGQGTRLTVV.

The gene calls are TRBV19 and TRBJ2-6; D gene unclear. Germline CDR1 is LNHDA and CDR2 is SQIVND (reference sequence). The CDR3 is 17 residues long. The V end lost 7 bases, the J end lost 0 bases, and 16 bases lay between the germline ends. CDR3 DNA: TGTGCCAGTACCATCCCGACATCGCGCTCTGGGGCCAACGTCCTGACTTTC. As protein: CASTIPTSRSGANVLTF.

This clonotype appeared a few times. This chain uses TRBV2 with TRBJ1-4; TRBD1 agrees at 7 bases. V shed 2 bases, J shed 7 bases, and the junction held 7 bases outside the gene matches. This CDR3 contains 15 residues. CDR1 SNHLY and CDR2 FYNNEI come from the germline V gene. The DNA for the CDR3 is TGTGCCAGCAGTGAATACCAGGGGGTGGGTGAAAAACTGTTTTTT. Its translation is CASSEYQGVGEKLFF.

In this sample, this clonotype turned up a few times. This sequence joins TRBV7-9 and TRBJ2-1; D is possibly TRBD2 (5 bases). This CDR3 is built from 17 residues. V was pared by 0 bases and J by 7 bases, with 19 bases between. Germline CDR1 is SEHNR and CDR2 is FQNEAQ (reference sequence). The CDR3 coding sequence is TGTGCCAGCAGCTTAGCGCGCGGAGCGGCGTTGGGAAATGAGCAGTTCTTC. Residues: CASSLARGAALGNEQFF.

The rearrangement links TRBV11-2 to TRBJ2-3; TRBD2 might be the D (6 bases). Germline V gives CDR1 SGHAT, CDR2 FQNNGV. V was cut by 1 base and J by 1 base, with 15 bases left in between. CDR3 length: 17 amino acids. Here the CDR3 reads CASSLVGSGTGTDTQYF. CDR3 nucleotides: TGTGCCAGCAGCTTAGTTGGTAGCGGAACGGGCACAGATACGCAGTATTTT.

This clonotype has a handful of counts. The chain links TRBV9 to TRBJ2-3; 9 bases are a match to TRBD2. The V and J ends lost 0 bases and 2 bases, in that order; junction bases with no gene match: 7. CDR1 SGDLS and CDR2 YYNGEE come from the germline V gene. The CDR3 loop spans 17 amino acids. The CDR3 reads CASSVGGSGGVTDTQYF. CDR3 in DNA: TGTGCCAGCAGCGTAGGGGGTAGCGGGGGTGTCACAGATACGCAGTATTTT.

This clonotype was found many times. The CDR3 nucleotides read TGTGCCAGCAGCTTAGCCCGACGTTTTAGTCCGGGACTAGCGGGGGATGAGCAGTTCTTC. This encodes CASSLARRFSPGLAGDEQFF. The rearrangement links TRBV7-8 to TRBJ2-1; 14 nucleotides match TRBD2. This CDR3 has 20 residues. Germline-derived CDR1 and CDR2 are SGHVS and FQNEAQ. With 0 bases clipped from V and 8 bases from J, the junction kept 15 bases outside the gene matches.

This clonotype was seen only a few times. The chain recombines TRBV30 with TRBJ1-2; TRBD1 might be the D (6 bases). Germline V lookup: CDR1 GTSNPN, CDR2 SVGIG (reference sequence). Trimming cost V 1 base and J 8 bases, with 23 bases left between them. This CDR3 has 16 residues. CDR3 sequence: CAWSGELRDTISGYTF. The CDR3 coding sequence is TGTGCCTGGAGTGGAGAACTCAGGGACACAATAAGCGGCTACACCTTC.

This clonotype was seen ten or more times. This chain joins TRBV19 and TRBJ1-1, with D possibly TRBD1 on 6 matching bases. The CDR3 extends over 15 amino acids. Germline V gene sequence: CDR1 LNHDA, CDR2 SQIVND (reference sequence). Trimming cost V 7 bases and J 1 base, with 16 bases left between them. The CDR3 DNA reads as TGTGCCAGTACCCGCACAGGGTTTGGGAACACTGAAGCTTTCTTT. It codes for CASTRTGFGNTEAFF.

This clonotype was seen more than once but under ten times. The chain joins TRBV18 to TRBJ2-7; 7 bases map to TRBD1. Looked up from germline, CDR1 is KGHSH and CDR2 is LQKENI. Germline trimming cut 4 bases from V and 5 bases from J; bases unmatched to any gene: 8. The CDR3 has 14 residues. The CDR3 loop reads CASSRGQAVDEQYF. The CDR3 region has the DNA TGTGCCAGCTCACGTGGACAGGCTGTCGACGAGCAGTACTTC.

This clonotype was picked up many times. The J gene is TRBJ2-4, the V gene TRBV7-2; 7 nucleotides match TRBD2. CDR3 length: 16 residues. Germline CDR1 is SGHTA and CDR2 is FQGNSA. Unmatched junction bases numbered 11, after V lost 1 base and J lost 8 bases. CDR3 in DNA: TGTGCCAGCAGCTTAGGAGGTGGCGGGAGTGTGTACATTCAGTACTTC. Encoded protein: CASSLGGGGSVYIQYF.